One and the same sample provided the 26 T cell receptor beta chains below, sequenced in a study of early T cells in non-severe SARS-CoV-2 infection (dated by TCRdb to the early 2020s). The method behind the library was 5' RACE. Instrument on record: NextSeq 500. TCRdb redid the processing of the public reads, applying fastp at Q25 and MiXCR, and retained in-frame beta chains. Rows are combined by CDR3 protein, so each entry shows the most common genes and DNA. This sample has about 64,000 distinct CDR3 sequences in its table, and 4% to 5.5% of those were observed once. The ten largest clonotypes hold around 5.2% of the sample. Sequencing input: whole blood. Receptor source: an adult who was a healthcare worker with PCR-confirmed SARS-CoV-2 infection or an uninfected control (not recorded which).

This clonotype was seen at least ten times. The rearrangement joins TRBV20-1 to TRBJ2-1; no firm D call. In germline, CDR1 is DFQATT, CDR2 SNEGSKA (reference sequence). This CDR3 has 14 amino acids. The CDR3 sequence is CSVVQRSLRNEQFF. CDR3 nucleotide sequence: TGCAGCGTCGTCCAACGAAGTCTTCGCAATGAGCAGTTCTTC.

This clonotype was seen many times. The V and J genes are TRBV7-6 and TRBJ1-1; TRBD1 matches 10 bases. V lost 1 base, J lost 5 bases, and 4 bases stayed unmatched. The CDR3 spans 15 residues. Looked up from germline, CDR1 is SGHVS and CDR2 is FNYEAQ. The CDR3 sequence is CASSLETGGTTEAFF. The DNA for the CDR3 is TGTGCCAGCAGCTTAGAGACAGGGGGCACGACTGAAGCTTTCTTT.

In this sample, this clonotype turned up many times. J is TRBJ2-3 and V is TRBV11-2; D gene uncertain. CDR3 length: 12 amino acids. V was trimmed by 5 bases and J by 4 bases, leaving 7 bases between them. The V gene's germline CDR1 is SGHAT and CDR2 FQNNGV. The CDR3 nucleotides are TGTGCCAGCAGCCTCGAGCCAGATACGCAGTATTTT. It specifies CASSLEPDTQYF.

As regards this clonotype: A junction boundary mismatches the germline segment, possibly from a read error. The chain uses TRBV20-1 and TRBJ2-7, with D perhaps matching TRBD1 (6 bases). The CDR3 runs to 14 residues. Germline CDR1 reads DFQATT; CDR2 reads SNEGSKA (reference sequence). The DNA for the CDR3 is TGCAGTGCTAGATCCCCCCTGGGGGCCTACGAGCAGCACTTC. Translating it yields CSARSPLGAYEQHF.

V and J are TRBV10-3 and TRBJ2-7, with TRBD2 as a possible D gene (6 bases). The V end lost 3 bases, the J end lost 5 bases, and 11 bases lay between the germline ends. CDR3 length: 13 residues. CDR1 ENHRY and CDR2 SYGVKD come from the germline V gene. In DNA form, the CDR3 reads TGTGCCATCAGTGAATCACTAGCCAACGAGCAGTACTTC. Residues: CAISESLANEQYF.

This clonotype came up a few times. The chain combines TRBV24-1 with TRBJ2-1; tentative D call: TRBD2 (6 bases). The CDR3 is 15 amino acids. V was clipped by 5 bases and J by 5 bases, with 15 bases between them. In germline, CDR1 is KGHDR, CDR2 SFDVKD. CDR3 loop: CATSVSRDGDNEQFF. Written as DNA, the CDR3 is TGTGCCACCAGTGTCTCGCGGGATGGGGACAATGAGCAGTTCTTC.

This clonotype occurred many times. This chain joins TRBV19 and TRBJ2-2, with 7 bases fitting TRBD2. The ends lost 8 bases at V and 7 bases at J; junction bases unmatched: 10. Germline V gene lookup returns CDR1 LNHDA and CDR2 SQIVND (reference sequence). There are 14 residues in the CDR3. CDR3 sequence (DNA): TGTGCCAGTTTAAAGCGGGGCCAGAGCGGGGAGCTGTTTTTT. Its protein product is CASLKRGQSGELFF.

J is TRBJ2-4 and V is TRBV20-1; D is perhaps TRBD1 or TRBD2 (5 bases each). The V and J ends lost 6 bases and 8 bases respectively, with 23 bases between them. CDR1 and CDR2 (germline): DFQATT, SNEGSKA (reference sequence). CDR3 length equals 15 residues. The CDR3 coding sequence is TGCAGTGCCGAAACCCGGGACGCCTCGGAGGACATTCAGTACTTC. It encodes CSAETRDASEDIQYF.

This clonotype was found a few times. The V call is TRBV3-1, the J call TRBJ1-2; D is possibly TRBD1 (6 bases). V gave up 0 bases and J gave up 6 bases, with 14 bases separating them. The length of the CDR3 is 15 residues. Germline V CDR1 and CDR2: LGHDT, YNNKEL (reference sequence). For the CDR3, the DNA is TGTGCCAGCAGCCAAGATATGGGGGCGCATAATGGCTACACCTTC. As protein: CASSQDMGAHNGYTF.

Many counts were recorded for this clonotype. The chain is built from TRBV3-1 and TRBJ1-1; D gene uncertain. This CDR3 region has 14 residues. V was trimmed by 0 bases and J by 1 base, leaving 6 bases between them. Germline CDR1 is LGHDT and CDR2 is YNNKEL (reference sequence). In DNA, the CDR3 is TGTGCCAGCAGCCAAGATGGTCAGAACACTGAAGCTTTCTTT. As protein: CASSQDGQNTEAFF.

The chain combines TRBV6-6 with TRBJ2-7, with 9 bases matching TRBD1. J was trimmed by 3 bases and V by 5 bases; bases with no gene match: 5. Per the germline V gene, CDR1 is MNHNY and CDR2 is SVGAGI (reference sequence). The CDR3 is 14 amino acids. The CDR3: CASSEGTGLYEQYF. CDR3 in DNA: TGTGCCAGCAGTGAGGGGACAGGGCTCTACGAGCAGTACTTC.

This clonotype was counted at least ten times. CDR3 amino acids: CASSSGTVTRYGYTF. In DNA, the CDR3 is TGTGCCAGCAGCTCCGGGACCGTTACCCGTTACGGCTACACCTTC. This rearrangement joins TRBV5-6 to TRBJ1-2; TRBD1 might be the D (5 bases). Germline V lookup: CDR1 SGHDT, CDR2 YYEEEE. This CDR3 contains 15 residues. The ends were cut back, 3 bases at V and 8 bases at J, with 20 bases in the middle.

Within the sample, this clonotype is medium-sized. The chain couples TRBV29-1 to TRBJ1-2; 7 bases are a match to TRBD1. The germline V gene encodes CDR1 SQVTM and CDR2 ANQGSEA. The J segment lost 2 bases and the V segment lost 7 bases, leaving 16 bases of the junction unmatched. CDR3 length: 16 residues. The CDR3 spells CSADGQALTGNYGYTF. In nucleotides, the CDR3 is TGCAGCGCCGACGGTCAGGCTTTGACAGGGAACTATGGCTACACCTTC.

Only a few counts were recorded for this clonotype. The chain uses TRBV7-2 and TRBJ1-4; 7 positions match TRBD1. J lost 8 bases, V lost 3 bases, and 6 bases had no gene match. From germline, CDR1 is SGHTA and CDR2 FQGNSA. The CDR3 length is 14 residues. In DNA form, the CDR3 reads TGTGCCAGCAGCTTTGACAGGGCCGGCGAAAAACTGTTTTTT. Its translation: CASSFDRAGEKLFF.

Ten or more counts support this clonotype. This chain uses TRBV5-1 with TRBJ2-1; 15 bases are shared with TRBD2. V lost 4 bases, J lost 7 bases, and 6 bases stayed unmatched. CDR3 size: 16 residues. Looked up from germline, CDR1 is SGHRS and CDR2 is YFSETQ. The CDR3 nucleotides are TGCGCCAGCAGCCCTCCGGGACTAGCGGGAGGTAATGAGCAGTTCTTC. Its protein is CASSPPGLAGGNEQFF.

This clonotype was observed many times. The chain joins TRBV6-1 to TRBJ1-1; TRBD1 matches 9 bases. In germline, CDR1 is MNHNS, CDR2 SASEGT. The length of the CDR3 is 13 residues. V was pared by 6 bases and J by 6 bases, with 5 bases of the junction left unmatched. The CDR3 region has the DNA TGTGCCAGCAGCGCAACAGGGGGCTCTGAAGCTTTCTTT. This gives the protein CASSATGGSEAFF.

The rearrangement links TRBV5-1 to TRBJ1-4; 7 nucleotides match TRBD1. The J segment lost 6 bases and the V segment lost 2 bases, leaving 4 bases of the junction unmatched. Germline values: CDR1 SGHRS, CDR2 YFSETQ. This CDR3 is 14 amino acids long. The CDR3 spells CASSFGRGYEKLFF. The CDR3, as DNA: TGCGCCAGCAGCTTCGGCAGGGGGTATGAAAAACTGTTTTTT.

The chain carries TRBV12-3 or TRBV12-4 and TRBJ2-4, with 8 bases lining up with TRBD1. Losses at the gene ends were 2 bases for V and 1 base for J; bases not matched to a gene: 13. The CDR3 length is 19 residues. CDR3 nucleotide sequence: TGTGCCAGCAGTTTACAGTCCAGGGGGCTCAGTCCCGCCAAAAACATTCAGTACTTC. It yields the protein CASSLQSRGLSPAKNIQYF.

This clonotype was observed many times. The rearrangement uses TRBV3-1 and TRBJ2-1; 9 nucleotides align to TRBD1. From germline, CDR1 is LGHDT and CDR2 YNNKEL (reference sequence). V shed 4 bases and J 7 bases; nucleotides not matched to a gene: 5. The CDR3 runs to 14 residues. The CDR3 loop reads CASSRDRVLNEQFF. DNA for the CDR3: TGTGCCAGCAGCCGGGACAGGGTGTTAAATGAGCAGTTCTTC.

DNA for the CDR3: TGCAGTGCCATTGTCCGGGACTATTCGGGTGAGCAGTACTTC. Amino acids: CSAIVRDYSGEQYF. The rearrangement links TRBV20-1 to TRBJ2-7; 7 nucleotides match TRBD2. J lost 7 bases, V lost 6 bases, and 15 bases had no gene match. The CDR3 is 14 residues long. CDR1 is DFQATT and CDR2 is SNEGSKA in the germline V gene (reference sequence).

Ten or more counts support this clonotype. V and J are TRBV20-1 and TRBJ1-6; possible D gene TRBD1, 5 bases. CDR1 and CDR2 (germline): DFQATT, SNEGSKA (reference sequence). V was trimmed by 0 bases and J by 13 bases, leaving 10 bases between them. There are 12 residues in the CDR3. The DNA for the CDR3 is TGCAGTGCTAGAGACGGCAGGGACCCCCTCCACTTT. Residues: CSARDGRDPLHF.

CDR3 protein: CASSWGRSYNSPLHF. As DNA, the CDR3 is TGTGCCAGCAGTTGGGGGCGTTCATATAATTCACCCCTCCACTTT. V is TRBV27 and J is TRBJ1-6, with D perhaps TRBD1 (6 bases). Per germline, CDR1 MNHEY and CDR2 SMNVEV (reference sequence). The CDR3 is made up of 15 amino acids. Trimming shortened V by 4 bases and J by 4 bases, and 11 bases separated the two germline ends.

In this sample, this clonotype turned up many times. The chain links TRBV5-1 to TRBJ2-2; D not certain. Trimming removed 7 bases at V and 7 bases at J, with 17 bases between. The germline V gene encodes CDR1 SGHRS and CDR2 YFSETQ. The CDR3 loop spans 14 amino acids. In nucleotides, the CDR3 is TGCGCCAGCGAAGACGTGGGGATCGGCGGGGAGCTGTTTTTT. Translating gives CASEDVGIGGELFF.

This clonotype was observed many times. The chain employs TRBV20-1 and TRBJ2-3, with 13 bases fitting TRBD2. The CDR3 spans 16 residues. Per germline, CDR1 DFQATT and CDR2 SNEGSKA (reference sequence). The V and J ends lost 5 bases and 4 bases, in that order; junction bases with no gene match: 9. CDR3 amino acids: CSASGLAGRIADTQYF. The CDR3 DNA is TGCAGTGCTTCGGGACTAGCGGGGAGGATAGCAGATACGCAGTATTTT.

This clonotype showed up many times. The CDR3 DNA reads TGTGCCAGCAGTTACCCTAAGGGGTCTGGGGCCAACGTCCTGACTTTC. Amino acid sequence: CASSYPKGSGANVLTF. The gene calls are TRBV6-6 and TRBJ2-6; TRBD1 is a possible D gene (5 bases). Germline CDR1 MNHNY, CDR2 SVGAGI (reference sequence). The CDR3 length is 16 residues. V was clipped by 2 bases and J by 1 base, with 9 bases between them.

The chain has TRBV7-9 and TRBJ1-4; maybe TRBD1 (6 bases). The CDR3 extends over 15 amino acids. The germline CDR1 and CDR2 sequences are SEHNR and FQNEAQ (reference sequence). V was shortened by 7 bases and J by 8 bases, with 20 bases between the two germline ends. CDR3 coding DNA: TGTGCCAGCACCCCTCATCGGGGGGCTGGAGAAAAACTGTTTTTT. This translates into CASTPHRGAGEKLFF.